This TCR beta chain was sequenced for a study of shared clonotypes between healthy human individuals. V lost 0 bases to trimming and J lost 2 bases, with 12 bases between them. CDR1 SGHRS and CDR2 YFSETQ come from the germline V gene. The CDR3 contains 15 residues. Assay used: immunoSEQ multiplex PCR; TCRdb lists only in-frame clones, some missing. The table shows a few hundred thousand clones, with 60% to 80% occurring only once. The clonotype comes from a man aged 25 to 45 in good health. This chain uses TRBV5-1 with TRBJ2-7; tentatively, D is TRBD2 (6 bases). The sequencing input was memory CD4+ T cells sorted from blood. As to subset: CD45RA-negative fraction. This CDR3 reads CASSLVRGMPYEQYF. CDR3 nucleotides: TGCGCCAGCAGCTTGGTTCGCGGGATGCCCTACGAGCAGTACTTC.